The T cell receptor beta chain described here comes from a study of shared clonotypes between healthy human individuals. Study results and caveats: Sorted-subset samples were not fully sequenced, rarefaction indicated. Among donors, sharing of clonotypes was expected to be affected by sequencing depth.

As for this clone: Its antigen is still unknown.

Once extracted for a subset, genomic DNA was divided evenly among several immunoSEQ plates. As processed by the authors: Filtering differed, since immunoSEQ gave only junction sequences and no quality scores. The assay was immunoSEQ multiplex PCR, and TCRdb's table has in-frame clones only and misses some. V and J calls and clone size are copied from that table; D and trimming were computed from the DNA. The table has some 1,400,000 clones, over 95% seen once; the top ten hold 0.95% to 1.5%. V was clipped by 1 base and J by 5 bases; unmatched bases: 3. Germline CDR1 SGHAT, CDR2 FQNNGV. The CDR3 extends over 14 amino acids.

Source material: naive CD4+ T cells sorted from blood. The subset: CD45RA+ positively selected. The chain employs TRBV11-2 and TRBJ1-2; 8 nucleotides match TRBD1. The TCR sequence derives from a man aged 25-45 years in good health. The chain's CDR3 is CASSLAGQAYGYTF. The DNA for the CDR3 is TGTGCCAGCAGCTTAGCGGGACAGGCGTATGGCTACACCTTC.